This record looks at one T cell receptor (beta chain) sequence and its context. Its antigen remains unidentified. Per-base qualities were not stored, and no clone one base away is much larger. This specimen comes from a study of T-cell memory formation after mild COVID-19 (dated by TCRdb to the early 2020s). About the investigation overall: Most TCR sequence clusters were specific to one of the two donors. In a couple of donors, T-cell clones that expanded and contracted after mild COVID-19 were followed by sequencing TCRalpha and TCRbeta repertoires longitudinally. The cohort was made up of two young adult volunteers, one female and one male, who were previously healthy.

Paper-wide results and their limitations: The second-wave clones that peaked on day 37 were not confirmed to be SARS-CoV-2 specific. The study covered only a couple of mild cases, and larger cohorts including severe cases with pre-infection samples were considered necessary. Some responding clones were detected in pre-infection memory, suggesting pre-existing cross-reactive memory T cells joined the SARS-CoV-2 response. Clones contracting from day 15 to 85 had balanced CD4/CD8 phenotypes, while a second wave expanding from day 15 to 37 was biased towards CD4+. Contracting CD4+ clones turned up mainly in the CM and EM memory subsets, whereas EMRA was where CD8+ clones were enriched.

TCRdb lists the instrument as Illumina NovaSeq 6000. TCRalpha and TCRbeta cDNA libraries were built by 5'RACE with constant-segment primers, adding sample barcodes and unique molecular identifiers. RNA was extracted from every sample with Trizol reagent. Amplification of the libraries took two PCR steps, and the second step added a second sample barcode plus Illumina TruSeq adapters. Libraries were sequenced on an Illumina NovaSeq with 2 x 150 bp paired-end reads. Per the authors' processing: The reads were demultiplexed and collapsed into UMI-guided consensus sequences using migec v1.2.7. Using mixcr v2.1.11, UMI consensuses were aligned to TRA and TRB V and J templates and then assembled into clonotypes. Expanded or contracted clonotypes were those called significant by both edgeR and NoisET, with noise models trained on biological replicates. For edgeR calls, the cutoffs were a false discovery rate-adjusted p below 0.01 and a log2 fold-change threshold of 1. As an exploratory analysis of dynamics, PCA with hierarchical clustering was applied to max-normalized trajectories of the 1000 most abundant clonotypes. Separately sequenced CD4+ and CD8+ repertoires were used to assign the CD4 or CD8 phenotype of responding clones. The public reads were run again by TCRdb, first through fastp at Q25 and then through MiXCR, and only productive beta chains were kept. Entries that share a CDR3 protein sequence are merged under the most common genes and DNA. What appears here as the V and J calls and clone size reflects TCRdb's work, not the paper's. For this sample the table gives 250,000 or so distinct CDR3 sequences, of which roughly 18% were detected only once. Approximately 22% of the sample comes from the top ten.

Ficoll-Paque density gradient centrifugation was the method used to isolate PBMCs. The CDR3 measures 14 amino acids from cysteine to phenylalanine. The DNA shown is the 42-base CDR3, in frame from base 1. CDR1 and CDR2, per the germline V gene, are SGHRS and YFSETQ. V is reduced by 2 bases and J by 0 bases, leaving a spacing of 8 bases between them. The V and J genes are TRBV5-1 and TRBJ1-1; the D gene cannot be named for sure. This receptor was taken from a man between 18 and 29 years old who had mild COVID-19 (a few samples of this study predate the infection). The sample titles of this study are shuffled in the database, so cell type and time point are left out; the donor was told from shared clones. Sequenced: PBMCs or a T cell subset sorted from them (not recorded which). The CDR3 protein: CASSFAGMNTEAFF. The nucleotides are TGCGCCAGCAGCTTCGCAGGTATGAACACTGAAGCTTTCTTT.